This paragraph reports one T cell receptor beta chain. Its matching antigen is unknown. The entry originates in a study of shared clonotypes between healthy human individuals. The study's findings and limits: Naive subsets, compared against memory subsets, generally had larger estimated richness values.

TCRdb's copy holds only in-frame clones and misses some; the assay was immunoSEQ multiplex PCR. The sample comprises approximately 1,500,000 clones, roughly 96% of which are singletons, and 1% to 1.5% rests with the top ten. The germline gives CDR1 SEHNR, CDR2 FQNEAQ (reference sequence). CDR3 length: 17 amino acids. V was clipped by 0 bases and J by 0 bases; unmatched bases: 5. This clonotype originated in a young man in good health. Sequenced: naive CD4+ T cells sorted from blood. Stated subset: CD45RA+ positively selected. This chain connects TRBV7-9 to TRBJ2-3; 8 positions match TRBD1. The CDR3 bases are TGTGCCAGCAGCTTAGCGCCCAGGGGGCGAAGCACAGATACGCAGTATTTT. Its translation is CASSLAPRGRSTDTQYF.